This entry describes one TCR beta chain. The antigen remains undetermined. TCRdb re-called the 5' RACE reads through MiXCR, storing one row per CDR3 protein. The table includes more than 400,000 distinct CDR3 sequences, about 5% detected once. The data originate from a study of CD8 T cells in ankylosing spondylitis. V lost 4 bases to trimming and J lost 4 bases; unmatched junction nucleotides: 7. The length of the CDR3 is 15 residues. Germline V gene lookup returns CDR1 SGHRS and CDR2 YFSETQ. Study-level results: Ankylosing spondylitis blood appeared to be characterized by a TCR beta motif of several highly homologous variants.

The sequenced sample consisted of blood, either unsorted or a sorted T cell fraction (not recorded which). V is TRBV5-1 and J is TRBJ2-1; 8 positions match TRBD2. The TCR originated in a male donor with ankylosing spondylitis. CDR3 in DNA: TGCGCCAGCAGCGTAGGGGCTAGCGGGTACAATGAGCAGTTCTTC. Translation gives CASSVGASGYNEQFF. Combining the CDR3 with reference TRBV5-1 and TRBJ2-1 gives the whole variable domain KAGVTQTPRYLIKTRGQQVTLSCSPISGHRSVSWYQQTPGQGLQFLFEYFSETQRNKGNFPGRFSGRQFSNSRSEMNVSTLELGDSALYLCASSVGASGYNEQFFGPGTRLTVL.